The entry below describes one TCR beta chain. Its target is unknown. Researchers amplified the TCR beta CDR3 regions from RNA transcripts. The primer set for the first-round RT-PCR of the TCR CDR3 was HTBI. Each CDR3 protein gets one entry after TCRdb re-called the multiplex PCR reads with MiXCR. The data hold around 600,000 distinct CDR3 sequences, with 15% to 20% observed a single time. This sample stems from a study of T cells in Graves' hyperthyroidism and ophthalmopathy. Across the study: Peripheral blood samples were taken at initial diagnosis, prior to any treatment.

The CDR3 sequence is 16 residues long. The trim removed 3 bases at V and 2 bases at J, leaving 7 bases unmatched. CDR1 and CDR2 from the germline V gene are KGHSH and LQKENI. Study-level findings and limits: Most clonotypes expanded in thyroid above 0.001 were likewise present in blood.

The diagnostic basis comprised clinical symptoms, serum thyroxine and TRAb, thyroid ultrasound and orbital computed tomography. This chain uses TRBV18 with TRBJ2-3; 8 nucleotides agree with TRBD2. Sequenced: blood. This TCR was sampled from a woman in her thirties or forties with Graves' ophthalmopathy. This CDR3 is CASSPFDSGNTDTQYF. The CDR3 region has the DNA TGTGCCAGCTCACCTTTTGATAGCGGGAACACAGATACGCAGTATTTT.